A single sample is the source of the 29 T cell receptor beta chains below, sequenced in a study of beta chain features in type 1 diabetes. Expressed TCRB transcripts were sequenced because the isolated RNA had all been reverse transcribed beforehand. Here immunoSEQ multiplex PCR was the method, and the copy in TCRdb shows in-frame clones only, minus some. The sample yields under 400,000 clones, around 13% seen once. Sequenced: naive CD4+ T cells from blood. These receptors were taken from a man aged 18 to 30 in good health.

CDR3: CASSESVNYGYTF. The CDR3 DNA reads as TGTGCCAGCAGTGAATCAGTTAACTATGGCTACACCTTC. This chain uses TRBV5-6 with TRBJ1-2, with unresolved D. V lost 5 bases to trimming and J lost 1 base, with 9 bases between them. The length of the CDR3 is 13 residues. Germline V gene data show CDR1 as SGHDT and CDR2 as YYEEEE.

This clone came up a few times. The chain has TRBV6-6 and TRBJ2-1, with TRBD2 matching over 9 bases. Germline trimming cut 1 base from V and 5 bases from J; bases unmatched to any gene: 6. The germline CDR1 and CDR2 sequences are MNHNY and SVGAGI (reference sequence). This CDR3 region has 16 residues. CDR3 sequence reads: CASSYLGGRDHNEQFF. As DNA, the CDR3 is TGTGCCAGCAGTTACTTGGGCGGGAGGGACCACAATGAGCAGTTCTTC.

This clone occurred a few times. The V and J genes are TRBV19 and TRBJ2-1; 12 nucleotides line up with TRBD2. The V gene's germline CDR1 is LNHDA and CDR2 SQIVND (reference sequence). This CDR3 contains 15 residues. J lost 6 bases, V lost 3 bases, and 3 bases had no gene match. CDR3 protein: CASSMQLAGGNEQFF. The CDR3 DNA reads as TGTGCCAGTAGTATGCAACTAGCGGGGGGCAATGAGCAGTTCTTC.

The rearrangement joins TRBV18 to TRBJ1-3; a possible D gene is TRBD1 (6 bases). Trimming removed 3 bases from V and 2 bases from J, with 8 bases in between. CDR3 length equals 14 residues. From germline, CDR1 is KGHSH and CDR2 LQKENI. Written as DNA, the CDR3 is TGTGCCAGCTCACCGGCAGGGGCTGGAAACACCATATATTTT. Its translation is CASSPAGAGNTIYF.

The CDR3 region has the DNA TGCGCCAGCAGCTTGGTCGACAGTTCCTACGAGCAGTACTTC. It yields the protein CASSLVDSSYEQYF. The gene calls are TRBV5-1 and TRBJ2-7; D possibly corresponds to TRBD1 (5 bases). CDR3 length: 14 amino acids. The V and J ends lost 0 bases and 1 base respectively, with 8 bases between them. The germline CDR1 and CDR2 sequences are SGHRS and YFSETQ. The full variable domain, in which reference TRBV5-1 and TRBJ2-7 provide the parts outside the CDR3, is KAGVTQTPRYLIKTRGQQVTLSCSPISGHRSVSWYQQTPGQGLQFLFEYFSETQRNKGNFPGRFSGRQFSNSRSEMNVSTLELGDSALYLCASSLVDSSYEQYFGPGTRLTVT.

CDR3 amino acids: CASSPAAAGGETQYF. CDR3 DNA: TGTGCCAGCAGCCCCGCTGCGGCGGGAGGAGAGACCCAGTACTTC. The chain joins TRBV11-1 to TRBJ2-5, with TRBD2 identical over 8 bases. The CDR3 has 15 residues. In germline, CDR1 is SGHAT, CDR2 FQDESV (reference sequence). V trimming: 5 bases; J trimming: 4 bases; junction bases outside the gene matches: 9.

The CDR3 DNA reads TGTGCCAGCTCACACCCGGACAGAGAGCAGTTCTTC. Translating it yields CASSHPDREQFF. The rearrangement uses TRBV18 and TRBJ2-1; a possible D gene is TRBD1 (6 bases). Germline CDR1 is KGHSH and CDR2 is LQKENI. Trimming took 4 bases from V and 10 from J, leaving 11 bases between them. The CDR3 sequence is 12 residues long.

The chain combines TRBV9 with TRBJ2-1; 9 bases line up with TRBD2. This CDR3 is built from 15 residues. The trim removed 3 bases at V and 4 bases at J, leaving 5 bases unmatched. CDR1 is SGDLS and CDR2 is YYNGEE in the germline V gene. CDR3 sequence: CASSGLAGSYNEQFF. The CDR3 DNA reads TGTGCCAGCAGCGGGCTAGCGGGATCGTACAATGAGCAGTTCTTC.

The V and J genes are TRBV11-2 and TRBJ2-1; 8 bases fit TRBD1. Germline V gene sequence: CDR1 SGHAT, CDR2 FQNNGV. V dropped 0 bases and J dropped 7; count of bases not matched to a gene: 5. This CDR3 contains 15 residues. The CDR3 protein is CASSLDRGLWNEQFF. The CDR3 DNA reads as TGTGCCAGCAGCTTAGACAGGGGGCTTTGGAATGAGCAGTTCTTC. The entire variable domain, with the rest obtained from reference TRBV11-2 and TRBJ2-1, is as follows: EAGVAQSPRYKIIEKRQSVAFWCNPISGHATLYWYQQILGQGPKLLIQFQNNGVVDDSQLPKDRFSAERLKGVDSTLKIQPAKLEDSAVYLCASSLDRGLWNEQFFGPGTRLTVL.

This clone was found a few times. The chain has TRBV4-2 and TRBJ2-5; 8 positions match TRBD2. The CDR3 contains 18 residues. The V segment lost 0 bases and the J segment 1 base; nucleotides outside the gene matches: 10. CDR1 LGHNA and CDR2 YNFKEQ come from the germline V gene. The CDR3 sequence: CASSQDRRSGGFQETQYF. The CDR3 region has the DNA TGTGCCAGCAGCCAAGATCGTCGGAGCGGGGGCTTCCAAGAGACCCAGTACTTC.

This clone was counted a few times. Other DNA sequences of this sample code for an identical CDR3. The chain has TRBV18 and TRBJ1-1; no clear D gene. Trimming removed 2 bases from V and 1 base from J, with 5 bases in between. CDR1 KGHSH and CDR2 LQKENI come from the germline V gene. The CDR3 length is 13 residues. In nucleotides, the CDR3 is TGTGCCAGCTCACCAGGCCAGAACACTGAAGCTTTCTTT. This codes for CASSPGQNTEAFF. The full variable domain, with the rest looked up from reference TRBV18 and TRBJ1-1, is NAGVMQNPRHLVRRRGQEARLRCSPMKGHSHVYWYRQLPEEGLKFMVYLQKENIIDESGMPKERFSAEFPKEGPSILRIQQVVRGDSAAYFCASSPGQNTEAFFGQGTRLTVV.

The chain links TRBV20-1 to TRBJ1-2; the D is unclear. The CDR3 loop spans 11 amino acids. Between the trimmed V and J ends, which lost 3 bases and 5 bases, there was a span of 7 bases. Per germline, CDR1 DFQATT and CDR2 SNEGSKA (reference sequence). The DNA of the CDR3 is TGCAGTGCTAGTCACAGTTATGGCTACACCTTC. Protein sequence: CSASHSYGYTF.

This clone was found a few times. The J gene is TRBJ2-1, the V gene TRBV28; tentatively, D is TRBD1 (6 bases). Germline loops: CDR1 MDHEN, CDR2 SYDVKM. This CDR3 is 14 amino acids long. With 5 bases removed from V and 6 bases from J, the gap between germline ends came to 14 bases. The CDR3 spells CASSIPQGFNEQFF. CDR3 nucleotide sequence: TGTGCCAGCAGTATACCACAGGGTTTCAATGAGCAGTTCTTC.

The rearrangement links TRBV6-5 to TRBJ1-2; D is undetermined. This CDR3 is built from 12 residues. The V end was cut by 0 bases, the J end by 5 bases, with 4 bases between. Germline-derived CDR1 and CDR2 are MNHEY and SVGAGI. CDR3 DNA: TGTGCCAGCAGTTACTCCGGGTATGGCTACACCTTC. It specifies CASSYSGYGYTF.

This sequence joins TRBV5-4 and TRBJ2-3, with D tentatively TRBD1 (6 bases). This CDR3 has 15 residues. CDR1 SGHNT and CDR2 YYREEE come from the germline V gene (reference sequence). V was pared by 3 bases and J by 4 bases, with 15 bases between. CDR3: CASSSPGVRADTQYF. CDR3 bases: TGTGCCAGCAGCTCTCCAGGGGTCAGAGCAGATACGCAGTATTTT.

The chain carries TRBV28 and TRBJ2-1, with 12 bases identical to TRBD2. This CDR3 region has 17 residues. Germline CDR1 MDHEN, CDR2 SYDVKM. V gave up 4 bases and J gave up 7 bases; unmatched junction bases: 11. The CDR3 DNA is TGTGCCAGCAGTTACCCGACTAGCGGGGGCATCAAGAATGAGCAGTTCTTC. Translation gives CASSYPTSGGIKNEQFF. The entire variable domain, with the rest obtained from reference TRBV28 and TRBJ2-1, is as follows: DVKVTQSSRYLVKRTGEKVFLECVQDMDHENMFWYRQDPGLGLRLIYFSYDVKMKEKGDIPEGYSVSREKKERFSLILESASTNQTSMYLCASSYPTSGGIKNEQFFGPGTRLTVL.

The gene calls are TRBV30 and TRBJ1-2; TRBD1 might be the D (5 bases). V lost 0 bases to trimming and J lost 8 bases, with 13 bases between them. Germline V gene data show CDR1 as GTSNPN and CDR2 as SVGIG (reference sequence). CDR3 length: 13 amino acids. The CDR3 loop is CAWSVRASVGYTF. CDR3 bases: TGTGCCTGGAGTGTCAGGGCCTCTGTCGGCTACACCTTC.

The CDR3 here is CASCRSDTEAFF. CDR3 DNA sequence: TGTGCCAGCTGCCGTAGCGACACTGAAGCTTTCTTT. V usage is TRBV6-6 and J usage is TRBJ1-1; unclear D gene. The V end lost 8 bases, the J end lost 3 bases, and 10 bases lay between the germline ends. This CDR3 is built from 12 residues. Germline CDR1 MNHNY, CDR2 SVGAGI (reference sequence).

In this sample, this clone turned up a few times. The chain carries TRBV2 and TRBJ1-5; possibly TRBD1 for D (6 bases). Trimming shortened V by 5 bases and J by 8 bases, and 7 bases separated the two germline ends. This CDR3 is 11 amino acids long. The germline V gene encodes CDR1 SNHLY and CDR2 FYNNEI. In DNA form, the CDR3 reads TGTGCCAGCAGTCAGGGGAAGCCCCAGCATTTT. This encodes CASSQGKPQHF.

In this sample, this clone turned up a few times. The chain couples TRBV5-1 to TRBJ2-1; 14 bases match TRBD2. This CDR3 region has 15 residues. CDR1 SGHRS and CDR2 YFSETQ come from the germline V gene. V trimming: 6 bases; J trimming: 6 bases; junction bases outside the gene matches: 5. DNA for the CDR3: TGCGCCAGCACCCAGGGACTAGCGGGAGTCAATGAGCAGTTCTTC. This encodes CASTQGLAGVNEQFF.

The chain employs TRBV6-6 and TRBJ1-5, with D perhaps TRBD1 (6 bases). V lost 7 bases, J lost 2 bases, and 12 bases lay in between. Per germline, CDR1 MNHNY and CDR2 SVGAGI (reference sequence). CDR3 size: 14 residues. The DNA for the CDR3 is TGTGCCAGCAATCCACAGGGTCGCAATCAGCCCCAGCATTTT. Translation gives CASNPQGRNQPQHF.

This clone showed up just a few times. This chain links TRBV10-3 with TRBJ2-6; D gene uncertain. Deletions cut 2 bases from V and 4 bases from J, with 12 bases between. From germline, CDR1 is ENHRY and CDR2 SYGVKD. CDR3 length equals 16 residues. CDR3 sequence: CAISEDGAWGANVLTF. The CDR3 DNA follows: TGTGCCATCAGTGAGGATGGAGCGTGGGGGGCCAACGTCCTGACTTTC.

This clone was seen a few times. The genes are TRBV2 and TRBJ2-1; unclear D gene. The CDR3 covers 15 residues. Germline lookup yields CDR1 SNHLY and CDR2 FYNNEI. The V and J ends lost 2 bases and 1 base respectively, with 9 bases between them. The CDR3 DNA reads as TGTGCCAGCAGTGAATTAGCCCCATCCTACAATGAGCAGTTCTTC. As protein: CASSELAPSYNEQFF.

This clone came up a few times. The CDR3 region is CASSLRDRPSNTEAFF. DNA of the CDR3: TGCGCCAGCAGCCTTAGGGACAGGCCATCGAACACTGAAGCTTTCTTT. The genes are TRBV4-1 and TRBJ1-1; TRBD1 matches at 8 bases. CDR3 length equals 16 residues. V was clipped by 4 bases and J by 1 base; unmatched bases: 8. Per the germline V gene, CDR1 is MGHRA and CDR2 is YSYEKL.

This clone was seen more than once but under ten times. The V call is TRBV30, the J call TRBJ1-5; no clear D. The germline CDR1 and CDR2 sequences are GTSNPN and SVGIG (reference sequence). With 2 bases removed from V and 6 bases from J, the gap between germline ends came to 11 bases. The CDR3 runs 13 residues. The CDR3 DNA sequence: TGTGCCTGGAGTCCGCGAGGGAGTCAGCCCCAGCATTTT. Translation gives CAWSPRGSQPQHF.

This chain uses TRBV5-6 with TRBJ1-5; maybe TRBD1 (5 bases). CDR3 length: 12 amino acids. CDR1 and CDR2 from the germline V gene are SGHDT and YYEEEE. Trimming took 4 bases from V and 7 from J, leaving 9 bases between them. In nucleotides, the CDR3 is TGTGCCAGCAGCCCGCAGGGCCAGCCCCAGCATTTT. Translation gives CASSPQGQPQHF.

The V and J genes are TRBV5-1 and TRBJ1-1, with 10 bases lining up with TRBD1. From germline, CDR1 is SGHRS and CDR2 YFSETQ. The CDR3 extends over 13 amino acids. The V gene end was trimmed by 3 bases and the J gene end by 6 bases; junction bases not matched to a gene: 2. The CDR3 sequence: CASSSGQGAEAFF. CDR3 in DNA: TGCGCCAGCAGCTCCGGACAGGGGGCTGAAGCTTTCTTT.

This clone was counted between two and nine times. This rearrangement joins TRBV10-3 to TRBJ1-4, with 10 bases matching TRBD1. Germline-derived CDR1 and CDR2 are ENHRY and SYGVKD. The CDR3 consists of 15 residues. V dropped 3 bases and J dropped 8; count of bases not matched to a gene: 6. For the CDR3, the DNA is TGTGCCATCAGTGATGCCGGGACAGGGGAGGAAAAACTGTTTTTT. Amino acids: CAISDAGTGEEKLFF.

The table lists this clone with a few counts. In nucleotides, the CDR3 is TGTGCCAGCTCACCACAAGCGGGAGTGTCCTCTGGGGCCAACGTCCTGACTTTC. Its translation is CASSPQAGVSSGANVLTF. This chain connects TRBV18 to TRBJ2-6, with TRBD2 matching 8 bases. Germline V gives CDR1 KGHSH, CDR2 LQKENI. The length of the CDR3 is 18 residues. V was clipped by 1 base and J by 0 bases; unmatched bases: 5. The full variable domain, with the rest looked up from reference TRBV18 and TRBJ2-6, is NAGVMQNPRHLVRRRGQEARLRCSPMKGHSHVYWYRQLPEEGLKFMVYLQKENIIDESGMPKERFSAEFPKEGPSILRIQQVVRGDSAAYFCASSPQAGVSSGANVLTFGAGSRLTVL.